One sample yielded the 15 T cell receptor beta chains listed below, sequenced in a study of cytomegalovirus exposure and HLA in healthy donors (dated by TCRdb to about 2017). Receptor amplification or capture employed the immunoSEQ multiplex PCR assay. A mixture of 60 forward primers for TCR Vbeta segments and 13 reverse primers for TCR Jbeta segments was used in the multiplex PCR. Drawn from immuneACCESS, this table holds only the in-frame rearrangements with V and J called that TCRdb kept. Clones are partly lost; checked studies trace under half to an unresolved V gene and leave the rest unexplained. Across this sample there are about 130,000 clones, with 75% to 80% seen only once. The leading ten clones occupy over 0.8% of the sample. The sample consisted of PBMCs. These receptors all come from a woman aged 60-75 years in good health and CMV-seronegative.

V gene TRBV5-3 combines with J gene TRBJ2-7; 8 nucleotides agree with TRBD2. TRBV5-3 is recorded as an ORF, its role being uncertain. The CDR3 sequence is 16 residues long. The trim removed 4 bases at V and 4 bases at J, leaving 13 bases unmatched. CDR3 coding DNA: TGTGCCAGAAGCGGACCCTCGGCGGGACTAGTTTACGAGCAGTACTTC. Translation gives CARSGPSAGLVYEQYF.

In nucleotides, the CDR3 is TGTGCCAGCAGCTTGGCCGACACTGAGCAGTTCTTC. Translation gives CASSLADTEQFF. The rearrangement links TRBV5-6 to TRBJ2-1; no clear D. This CDR3 comprises 12 residues. The V gene's germline CDR1 is SGHDT and CDR2 YYEEEE. Deletions cut 0 bases from V and 9 bases from J, with 7 bases between.

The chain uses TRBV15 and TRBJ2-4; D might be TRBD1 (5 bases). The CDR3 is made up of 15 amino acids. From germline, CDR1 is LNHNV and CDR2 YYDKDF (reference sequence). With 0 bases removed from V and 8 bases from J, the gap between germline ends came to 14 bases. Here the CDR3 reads CATSRDSRGEDIQYF. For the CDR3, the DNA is TGTGCCACCAGCAGAGATTCAAGGGGCGAGGACATTCAGTACTTC.

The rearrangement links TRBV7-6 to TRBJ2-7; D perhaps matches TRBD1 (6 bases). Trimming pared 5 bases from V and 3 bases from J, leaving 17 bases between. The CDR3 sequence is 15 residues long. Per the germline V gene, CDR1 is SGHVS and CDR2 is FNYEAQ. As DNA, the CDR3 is TGTGCCAGCAGCAGATTGGACAGTGAGAACTACGAGCAGTACTTC. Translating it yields CASSRLDSENYEQYF.

CDR3 sequence (DNA): TGTGCCAGCAGTACCCCCCGGACAGGAGCTAACTATGGCTACACCTTC. Amino acid sequence: CASSTPRTGANYGYTF. The chain has TRBV2 and TRBJ1-2; 7 bases align to TRBD1. CDR1 is SNHLY, CDR2 FYNNEI, per germline. J lost 0 bases, V lost 5 bases, and 9 bases had no gene match. CDR3 length equals 16 residues.

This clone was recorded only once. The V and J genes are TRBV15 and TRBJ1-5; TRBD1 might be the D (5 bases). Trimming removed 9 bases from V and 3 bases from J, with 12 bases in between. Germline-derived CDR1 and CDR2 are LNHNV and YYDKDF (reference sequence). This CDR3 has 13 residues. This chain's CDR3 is CATLDSFNQPQHF. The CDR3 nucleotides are TGTGCCACTCTAGACAGCTTCAATCAGCCCCAGCATTTT.

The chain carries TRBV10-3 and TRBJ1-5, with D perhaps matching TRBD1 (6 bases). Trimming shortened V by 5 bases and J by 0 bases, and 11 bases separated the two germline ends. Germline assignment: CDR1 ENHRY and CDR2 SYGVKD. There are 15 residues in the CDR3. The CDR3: CAISPTGNSNQPQHF. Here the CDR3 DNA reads TGTGCCATCAGTCCGACAGGAAATAGCAATCAGCCCCAGCATTTT.

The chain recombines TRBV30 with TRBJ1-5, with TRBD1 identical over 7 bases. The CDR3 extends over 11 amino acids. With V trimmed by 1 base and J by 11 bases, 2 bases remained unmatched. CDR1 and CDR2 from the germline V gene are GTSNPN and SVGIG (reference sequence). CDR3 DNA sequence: TGTGCCTGGAGTGCGGGACAGACCCAGCATTTT. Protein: CAWSAGQTQHF.

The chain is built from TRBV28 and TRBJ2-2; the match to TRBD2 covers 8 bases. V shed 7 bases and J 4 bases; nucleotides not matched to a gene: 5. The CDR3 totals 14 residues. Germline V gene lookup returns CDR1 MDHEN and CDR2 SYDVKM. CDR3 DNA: TGTGCCAGCATGAGCGGGGGCCTCACCGGGGAGCTGTTTTTT. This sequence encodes CASMSGGLTGELFF.

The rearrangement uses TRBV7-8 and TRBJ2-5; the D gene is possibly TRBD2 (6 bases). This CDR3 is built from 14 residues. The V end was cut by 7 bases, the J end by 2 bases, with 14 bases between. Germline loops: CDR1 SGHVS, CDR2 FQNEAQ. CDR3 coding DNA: TGTGCCAGCACCAGACTAGACGGGCAAGAGACCCAGTACTTC. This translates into CASTRLDGQETQYF.

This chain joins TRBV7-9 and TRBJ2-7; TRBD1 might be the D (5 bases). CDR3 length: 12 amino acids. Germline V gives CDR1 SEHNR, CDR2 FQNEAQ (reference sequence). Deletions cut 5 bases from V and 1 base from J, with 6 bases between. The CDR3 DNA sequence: TGTGCCAGCAGCAGACAGTCCTACGAGCAGTACTTC. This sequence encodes CASSRQSYEQYF.

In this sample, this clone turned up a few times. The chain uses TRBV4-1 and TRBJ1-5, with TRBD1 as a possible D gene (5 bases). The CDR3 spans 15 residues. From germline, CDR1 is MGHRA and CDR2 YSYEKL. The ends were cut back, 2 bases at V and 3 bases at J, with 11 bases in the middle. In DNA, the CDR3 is TGCGCCAGCAGCCAACAGGGTTTAGTCAATCAGCCCCAGCATTTT. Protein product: CASSQQGLVNQPQHF.

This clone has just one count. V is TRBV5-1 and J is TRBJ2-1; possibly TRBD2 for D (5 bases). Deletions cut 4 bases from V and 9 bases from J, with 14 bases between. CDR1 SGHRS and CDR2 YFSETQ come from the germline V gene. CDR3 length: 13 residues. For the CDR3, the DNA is TGCGCCAGCAGCATTGGAAGCGGCGGTGAGCAGTTCTTC. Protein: CASSIGSGGEQFF.

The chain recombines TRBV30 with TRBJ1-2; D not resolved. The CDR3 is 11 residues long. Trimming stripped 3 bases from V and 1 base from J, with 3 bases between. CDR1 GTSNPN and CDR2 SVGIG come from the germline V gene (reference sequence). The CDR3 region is CAWSGNYGYTF. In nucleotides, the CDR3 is TGTGCCTGGAGCGGTAACTATGGCTACACCTTC.

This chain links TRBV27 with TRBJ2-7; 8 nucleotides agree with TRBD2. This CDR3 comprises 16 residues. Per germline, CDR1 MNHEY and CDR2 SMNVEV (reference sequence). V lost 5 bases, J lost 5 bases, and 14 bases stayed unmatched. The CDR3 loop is CASSRQAGAYFDEQYF. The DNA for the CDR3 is TGTGCCAGCAGTCGACAAGCGGGAGCGTATTTTGACGAGCAGTACTTC.